The clone carrying this T cell receptor (beta chain) has only a few counts. V was pared by 4 bases and J by 9 bases, with 8 bases of the junction left unmatched. CDR3 size: 15 residues. Germline V CDR1 and CDR2: SEHNR, FQNEAQ (reference sequence). Profiling relied on immunoSEQ multiplex PCR, and the TCRdb table lists in-frame clones only, not all of them. The table lists about 180,000 clones, approximately 85% of them singletons. The data originate from a study of blood T cell repertoires in COVID-19. Participant-given clinical history determined each cohort assignment. In Cohort 3, a recovered donor had either two negative PCRs, clearance, or symptom resolution.

The chain links TRBV7-9 to TRBJ1-6; 8 nucleotides line up with TRBD1. The sequenced sample was PBMCs or T cells enriched from blood (not recorded which). The TCR originated in a man aged 40-50 years who had recovered from COVID-19. The CDR3 DNA reads TGTGCCAGCAGCTGGGGACAGGCGAGGGGTTCACCCCTCCACTTT. Protein: CASSWGQARGSPLHF.